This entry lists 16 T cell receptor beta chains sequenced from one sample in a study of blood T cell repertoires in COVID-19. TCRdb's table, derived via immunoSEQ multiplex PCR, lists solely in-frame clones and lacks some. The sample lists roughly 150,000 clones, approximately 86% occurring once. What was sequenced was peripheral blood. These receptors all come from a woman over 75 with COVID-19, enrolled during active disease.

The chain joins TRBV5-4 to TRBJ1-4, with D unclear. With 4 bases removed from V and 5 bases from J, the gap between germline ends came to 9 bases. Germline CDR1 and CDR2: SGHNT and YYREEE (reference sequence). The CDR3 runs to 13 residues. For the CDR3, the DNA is TGTGCCAGCAGCCCTAGGCTGAATGAAAAACTGTTTTTT. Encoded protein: CASSPRLNEKLFF. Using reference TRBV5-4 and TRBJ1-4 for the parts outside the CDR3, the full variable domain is ETGVTQSPTHLIKTRGQQVTLRCSSQSGHNTVSWYQQALGQGPQFIFQYYREEENGRGNFPPRFSGLQFPNYSSELNVNALELDDSALYLCASSPRLNEKLFFGSGTQLSVL.

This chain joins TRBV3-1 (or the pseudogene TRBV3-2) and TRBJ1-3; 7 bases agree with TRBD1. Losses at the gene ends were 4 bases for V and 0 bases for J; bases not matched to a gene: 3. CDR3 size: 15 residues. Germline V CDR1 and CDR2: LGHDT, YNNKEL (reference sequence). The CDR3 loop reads CASSRGQDSGNTIYF. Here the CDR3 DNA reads TGTGCCAGCAGCCGAGGACAGGACTCTGGAAACACCATATATTTT.

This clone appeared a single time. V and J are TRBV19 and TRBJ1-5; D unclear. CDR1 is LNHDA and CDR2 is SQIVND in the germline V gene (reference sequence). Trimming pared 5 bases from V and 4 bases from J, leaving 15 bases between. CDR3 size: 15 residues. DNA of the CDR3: TGTGCCAGTAGTTTTCTGCGGGTCTCTAATCAGCCCCAGCATTTT. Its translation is CASSFLRVSNQPQHF.

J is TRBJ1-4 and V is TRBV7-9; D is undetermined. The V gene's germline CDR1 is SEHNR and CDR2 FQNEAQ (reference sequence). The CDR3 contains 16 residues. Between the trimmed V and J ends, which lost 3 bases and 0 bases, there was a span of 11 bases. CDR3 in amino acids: CASSLSPRTTNEKLFF. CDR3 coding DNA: TGTGCCAGCAGCTTGTCTCCGCGTACAACTAATGAAAAACTGTTTTTT.

CDR3 DNA sequence: TGTGCCAGCAGCGTGGACTCTTTACACGCACGAAACACCATATATTTT. It encodes CASSVDSLHARNTIYF. The rearrangement uses TRBV3-1 (or the pseudogene TRBV3-2) and TRBJ1-3; no clear D. Germline V gene sequence: CDR1 LGHDT, CDR2 YNNKEL (reference sequence). Trimming pared 5 bases from V and 5 bases from J, leaving 19 bases between. CDR3 length: 16 residues.

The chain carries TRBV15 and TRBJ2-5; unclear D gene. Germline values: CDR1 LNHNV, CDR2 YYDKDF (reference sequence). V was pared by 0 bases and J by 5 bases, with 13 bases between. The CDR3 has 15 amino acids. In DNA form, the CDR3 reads TGTGCCACCAGCAGAGATCCTACTGACGGGGAGACCCAGTACTTC. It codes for CATSRDPTDGETQYF.

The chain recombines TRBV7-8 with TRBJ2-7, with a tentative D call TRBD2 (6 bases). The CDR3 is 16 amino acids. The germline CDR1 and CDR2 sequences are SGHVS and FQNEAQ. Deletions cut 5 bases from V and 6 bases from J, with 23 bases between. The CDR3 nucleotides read TGTGCCAGCAGCCACGGGGGTGGACACAACGAGGGCGAGCAGTACTTC. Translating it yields CASSHGGGHNEGEQYF.

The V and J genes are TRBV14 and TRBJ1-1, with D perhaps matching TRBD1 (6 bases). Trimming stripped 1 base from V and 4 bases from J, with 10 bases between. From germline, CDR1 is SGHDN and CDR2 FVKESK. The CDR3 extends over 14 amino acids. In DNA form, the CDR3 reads TGTGCCAGCAGCCAAGTATTAGGGGGCACTGAAGCTTTCTTT. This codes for CASSQVLGGTEAFF.

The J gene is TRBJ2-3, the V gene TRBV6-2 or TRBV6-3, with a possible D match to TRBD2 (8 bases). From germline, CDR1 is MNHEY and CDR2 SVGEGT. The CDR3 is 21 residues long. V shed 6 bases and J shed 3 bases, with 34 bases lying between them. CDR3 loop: CASSNTAGTESGSGGTDTQYF. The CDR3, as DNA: TGTGCCAGCAGCAACACCGCCGGGACAGAGAGCGGGAGTGGGGGTACAGATACGCAGTATTTT.

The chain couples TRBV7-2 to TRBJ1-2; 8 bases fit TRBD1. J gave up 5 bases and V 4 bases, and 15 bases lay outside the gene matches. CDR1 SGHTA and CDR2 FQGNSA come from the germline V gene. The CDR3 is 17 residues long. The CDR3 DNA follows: TGTGCCAGCAGCTCCGCTCCGTGGCAGGGGGCGCTGTATGGCTACACCTTC. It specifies CASSSAPWQGALYGYTF.

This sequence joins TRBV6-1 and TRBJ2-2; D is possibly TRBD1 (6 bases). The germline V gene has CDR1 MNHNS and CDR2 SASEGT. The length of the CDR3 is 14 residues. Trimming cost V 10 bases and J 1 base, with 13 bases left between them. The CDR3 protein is CATILGGNTGELFF. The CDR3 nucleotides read TGTGCCACCATTTTAGGGGGGAACACCGGGGAGCTGTTTTTT.

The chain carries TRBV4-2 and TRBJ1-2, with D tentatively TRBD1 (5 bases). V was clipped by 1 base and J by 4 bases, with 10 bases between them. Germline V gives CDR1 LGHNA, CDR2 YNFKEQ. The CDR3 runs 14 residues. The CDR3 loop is CASSQGSRVYGYTF. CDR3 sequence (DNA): TGTGCCAGCAGCCAAGGATCCAGGGTCTATGGCTACACCTTC.

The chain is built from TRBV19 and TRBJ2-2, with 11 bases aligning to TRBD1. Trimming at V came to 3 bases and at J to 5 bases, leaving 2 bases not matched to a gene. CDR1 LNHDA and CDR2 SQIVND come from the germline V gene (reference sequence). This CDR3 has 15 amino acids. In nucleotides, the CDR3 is TGTGCCAGTAGTATGGGGACAGGGGGTACCGGGGAGCTGTTTTTT. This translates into CASSMGTGGTGELFF. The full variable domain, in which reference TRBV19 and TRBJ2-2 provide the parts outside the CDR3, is DGGITQSPKYLFRKEGQNVTLSCEQNLNHDAMYWYRQDPGQGLRLIYYSQIVNDFQKGDIAEGYSVSREKKESFPLTVTSAQKNPTAFYLCASSMGTGGTGELFFGEGSRLTVL.

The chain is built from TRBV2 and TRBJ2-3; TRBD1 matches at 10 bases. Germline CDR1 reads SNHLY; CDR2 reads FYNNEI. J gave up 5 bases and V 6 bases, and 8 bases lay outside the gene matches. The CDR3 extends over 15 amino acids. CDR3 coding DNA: TGTGCCAGCAGGCTTAGACAGGGGGCGGGAGATACGCAGTATTTT. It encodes CASRLRQGAGDTQYF.

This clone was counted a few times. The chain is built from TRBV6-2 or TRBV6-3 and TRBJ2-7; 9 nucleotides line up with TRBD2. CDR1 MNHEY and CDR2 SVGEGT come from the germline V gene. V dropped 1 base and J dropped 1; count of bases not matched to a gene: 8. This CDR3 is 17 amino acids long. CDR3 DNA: TGTGCCAGCAGTTACTGGCTAGCGGGATCACCGTCCTACGAGCAGTACTTC. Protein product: CASSYWLAGSPSYEQYF.

The CDR3 sequence: CASSRHGLAGSQETQYF. CDR3 bases: TGCGCCAGCAGCCGCCATGGACTAGCGGGATCTCAAGAGACCCAGTACTTC. The rearrangement links TRBV4-3 to TRBJ2-5; 12 bases line up with TRBD2. The trim removed 4 bases at V and 2 bases at J, leaving 8 bases unmatched. Per germline, CDR1 LGHNA and CDR2 YSLEER. The CDR3 is 17 amino acids.